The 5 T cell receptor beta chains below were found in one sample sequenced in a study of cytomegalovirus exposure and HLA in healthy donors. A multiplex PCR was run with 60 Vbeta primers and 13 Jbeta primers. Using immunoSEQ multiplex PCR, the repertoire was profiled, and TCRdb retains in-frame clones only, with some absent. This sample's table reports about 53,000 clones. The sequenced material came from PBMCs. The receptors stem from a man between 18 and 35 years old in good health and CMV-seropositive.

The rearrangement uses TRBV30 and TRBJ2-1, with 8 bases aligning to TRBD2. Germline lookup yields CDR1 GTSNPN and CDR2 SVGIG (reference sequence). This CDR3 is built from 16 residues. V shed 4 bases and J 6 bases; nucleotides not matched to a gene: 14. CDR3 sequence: CAWTSFPGLGTNEQFF. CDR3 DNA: TGTGCCTGGACTTCATTTCCGGGACTAGGCACCAATGAGCAGTTCTTC.

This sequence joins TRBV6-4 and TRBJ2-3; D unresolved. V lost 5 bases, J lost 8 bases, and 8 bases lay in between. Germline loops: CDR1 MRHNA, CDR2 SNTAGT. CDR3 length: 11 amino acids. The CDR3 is CASSNGGTQYF. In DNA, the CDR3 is TGTGCCAGCAGTAACGGTGGTACGCAGTATTTT.

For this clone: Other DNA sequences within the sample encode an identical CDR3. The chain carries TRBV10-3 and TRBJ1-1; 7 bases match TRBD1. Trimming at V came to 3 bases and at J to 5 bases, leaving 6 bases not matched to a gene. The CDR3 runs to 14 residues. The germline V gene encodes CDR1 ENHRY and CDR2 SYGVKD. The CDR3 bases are TGTGCCATCAGTGACGACAGGGATGGGACTGAAGCTTTCTTT. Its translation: CAISDDRDGTEAFF.

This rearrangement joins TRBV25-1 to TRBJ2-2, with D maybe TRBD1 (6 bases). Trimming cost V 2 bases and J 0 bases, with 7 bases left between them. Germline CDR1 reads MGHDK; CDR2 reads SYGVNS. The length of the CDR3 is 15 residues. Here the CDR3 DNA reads TGTGCCAGCAGTGAACCAGGGGCGAACACCGGGGAGCTGTTTTTT. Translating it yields CASSEPGANTGELFF.

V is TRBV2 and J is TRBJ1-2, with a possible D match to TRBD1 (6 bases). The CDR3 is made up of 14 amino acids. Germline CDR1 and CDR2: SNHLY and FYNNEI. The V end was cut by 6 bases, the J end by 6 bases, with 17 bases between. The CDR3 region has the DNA TGTGCCAGCAGAGACAGGTTCTTGAAGGATGGCTACACCTTC. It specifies CASRDRFLKDGYTF.